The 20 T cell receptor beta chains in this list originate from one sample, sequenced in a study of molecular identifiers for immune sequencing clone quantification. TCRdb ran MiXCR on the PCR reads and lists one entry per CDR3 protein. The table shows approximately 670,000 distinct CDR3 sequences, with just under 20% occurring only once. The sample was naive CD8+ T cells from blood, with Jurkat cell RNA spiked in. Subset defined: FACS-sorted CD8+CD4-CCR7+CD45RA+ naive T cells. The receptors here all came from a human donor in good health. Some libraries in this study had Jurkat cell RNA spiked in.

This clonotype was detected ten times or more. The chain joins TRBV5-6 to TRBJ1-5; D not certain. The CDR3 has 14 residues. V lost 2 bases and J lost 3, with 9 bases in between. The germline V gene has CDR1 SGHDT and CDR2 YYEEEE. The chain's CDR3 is CASSLLGFNQPQHF. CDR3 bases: TGTGCCAGCAGCTTATTGGGCTTCAATCAGCCCCAGCATTTT. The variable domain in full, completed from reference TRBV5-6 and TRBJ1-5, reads DAGVTQSPTHLIKTRGQQVTLRCSPKSGHDTVSWYQQALGQGPQFIFQYYEEEERQRGNFPDRFSGHQFPNYSSELNVNALLLGDSALYLCASSLLGFNQPQHFGDGTRLSIL.

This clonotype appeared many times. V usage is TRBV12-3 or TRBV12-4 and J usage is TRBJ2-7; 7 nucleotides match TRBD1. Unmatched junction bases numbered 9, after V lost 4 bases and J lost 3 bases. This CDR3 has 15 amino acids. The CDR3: CASSSHRDRSYEQYF. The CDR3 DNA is TGTGCCAGCAGTTCACACCGGGACAGAAGCTACGAGCAGTACTTC.

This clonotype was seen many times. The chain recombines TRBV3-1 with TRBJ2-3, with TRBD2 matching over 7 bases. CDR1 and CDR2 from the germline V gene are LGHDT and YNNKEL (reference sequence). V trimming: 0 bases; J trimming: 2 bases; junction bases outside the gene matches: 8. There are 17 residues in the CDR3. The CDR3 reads CASSQDPSGFLTDTQYF. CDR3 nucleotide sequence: TGTGCCAGCAGCCAAGATCCTAGCGGCTTCCTCACAGATACGCAGTATTTT.

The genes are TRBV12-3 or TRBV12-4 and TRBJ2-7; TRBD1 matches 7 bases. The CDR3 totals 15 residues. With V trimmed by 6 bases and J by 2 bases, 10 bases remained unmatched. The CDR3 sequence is CASSPGTVKPYEQYF. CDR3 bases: TGTGCCAGCAGCCCCGGGACAGTAAAACCCTACGAGCAGTACTTC.

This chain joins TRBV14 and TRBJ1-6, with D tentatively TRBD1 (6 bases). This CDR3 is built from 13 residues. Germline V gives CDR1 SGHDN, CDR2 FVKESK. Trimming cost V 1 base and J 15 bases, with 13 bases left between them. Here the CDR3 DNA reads TGTGCCAGCAGCCAAGGGACAGTCATGAGCCTCCACTTT. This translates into CASSQGTVMSLHF.

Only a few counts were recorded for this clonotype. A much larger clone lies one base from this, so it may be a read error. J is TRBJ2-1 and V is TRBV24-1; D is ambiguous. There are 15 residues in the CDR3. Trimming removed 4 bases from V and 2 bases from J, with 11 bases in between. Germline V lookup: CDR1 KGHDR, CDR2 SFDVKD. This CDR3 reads CATSEGQVPYNEQFF. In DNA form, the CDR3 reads TGTGCCACCAGTGAAGGGCAGGTGCCCTACAATGAGCAGTTCTTC.

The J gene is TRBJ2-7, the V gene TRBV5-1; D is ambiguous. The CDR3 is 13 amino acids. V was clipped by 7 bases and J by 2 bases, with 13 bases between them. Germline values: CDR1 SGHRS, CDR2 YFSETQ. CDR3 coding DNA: TGCGCCAGCGGCCCCGACTTAGCCTACGAGCAGTACTTC. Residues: CASGPDLAYEQYF.

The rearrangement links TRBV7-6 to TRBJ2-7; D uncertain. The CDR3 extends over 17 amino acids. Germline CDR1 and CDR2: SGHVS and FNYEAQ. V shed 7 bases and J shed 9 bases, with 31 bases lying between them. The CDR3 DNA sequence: TGTGCCAGCACTGAATTCCCCCCCGGATACCCTCCCTCCTTGCAGTACTTC. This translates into CASTEFPPGYPPSLQYF.

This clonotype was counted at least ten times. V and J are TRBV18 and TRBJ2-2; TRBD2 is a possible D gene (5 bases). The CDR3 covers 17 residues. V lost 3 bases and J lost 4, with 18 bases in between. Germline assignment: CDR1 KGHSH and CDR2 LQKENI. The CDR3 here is CASSPPRGSEVTGELFF. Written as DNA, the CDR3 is TGTGCCAGCTCACCCCCCCGAGGTAGCGAGGTCACCGGGGAGCTGTTTTTT.

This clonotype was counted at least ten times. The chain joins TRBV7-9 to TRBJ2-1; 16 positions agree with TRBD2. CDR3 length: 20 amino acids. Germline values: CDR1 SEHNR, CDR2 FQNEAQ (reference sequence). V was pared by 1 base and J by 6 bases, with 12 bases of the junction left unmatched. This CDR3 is CASSLGGAGLAGGPVNEQFF. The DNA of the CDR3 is TGTGCCAGCAGCTTAGGCGGAGCGGGACTAGCGGGAGGGCCCGTCAATGAGCAGTTCTTC.

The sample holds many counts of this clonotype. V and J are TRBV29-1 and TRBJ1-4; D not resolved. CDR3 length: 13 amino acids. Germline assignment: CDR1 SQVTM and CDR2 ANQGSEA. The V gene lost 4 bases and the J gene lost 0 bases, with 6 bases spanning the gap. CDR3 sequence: CSVAIATNEKLFF. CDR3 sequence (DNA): TGCAGCGTTGCGATTGCAACTAATGAAAAACTGTTTTTT.

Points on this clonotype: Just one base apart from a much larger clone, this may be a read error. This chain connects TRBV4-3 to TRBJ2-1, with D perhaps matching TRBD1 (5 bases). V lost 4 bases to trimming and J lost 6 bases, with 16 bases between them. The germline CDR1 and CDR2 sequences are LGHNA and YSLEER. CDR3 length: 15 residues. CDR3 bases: TGCGCCAGCAGCCGAGGATCCCTTCAGGGCAATGAGCAGTTCTTC. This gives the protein CASSRGSLQGNEQFF.

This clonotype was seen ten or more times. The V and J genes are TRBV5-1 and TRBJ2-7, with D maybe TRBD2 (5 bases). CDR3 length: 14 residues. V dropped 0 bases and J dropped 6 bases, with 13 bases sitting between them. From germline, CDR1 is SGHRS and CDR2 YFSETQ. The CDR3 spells CASSLVGGGFEQYF. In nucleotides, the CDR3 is TGCGCCAGCAGCTTGGTGGGCGGCGGGTTCGAGCAGTACTTC.

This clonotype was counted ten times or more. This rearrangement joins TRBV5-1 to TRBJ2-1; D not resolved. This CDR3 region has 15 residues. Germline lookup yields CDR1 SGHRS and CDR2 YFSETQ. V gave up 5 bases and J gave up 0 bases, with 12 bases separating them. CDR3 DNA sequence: TGCGCCAGCAGACCGACCTTATCCTCCTACAATGAGCAGTTCTTC. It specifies CASRPTLSSYNEQFF.

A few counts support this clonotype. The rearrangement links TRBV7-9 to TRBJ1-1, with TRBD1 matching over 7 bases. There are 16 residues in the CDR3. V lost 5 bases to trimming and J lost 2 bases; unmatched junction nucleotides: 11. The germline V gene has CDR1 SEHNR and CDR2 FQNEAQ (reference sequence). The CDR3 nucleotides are TGTGCCAGCAGCCCCTGGCGGGGACAGCCCAACACTGAAGCTTTCTTT. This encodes CASSPWRGQPNTEAFF.

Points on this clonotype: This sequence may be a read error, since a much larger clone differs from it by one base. CDR3 in amino acids: CASSLVRGYGNEQFF. The DNA of the CDR3 is TGTGCCAGCAGCTTAGTGAGGGGGTATGGAAATGAGCAGTTCTTC. The chain couples TRBV7-9 to TRBJ2-1; possible D gene TRBD1, 6 bases. Germline CDR1 is SEHNR and CDR2 is FQNEAQ (reference sequence). V was shortened by 1 base and J by 7 bases, with 14 bases between the two germline ends. The CDR3 has 15 amino acids.

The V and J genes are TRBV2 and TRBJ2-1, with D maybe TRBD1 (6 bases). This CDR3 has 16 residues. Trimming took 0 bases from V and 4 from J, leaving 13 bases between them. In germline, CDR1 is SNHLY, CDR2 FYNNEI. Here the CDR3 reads CASSEATGQKYNEQFF. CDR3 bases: TGTGCCAGCAGTGAAGCGACAGGACAGAAGTACAATGAGCAGTTCTTC.

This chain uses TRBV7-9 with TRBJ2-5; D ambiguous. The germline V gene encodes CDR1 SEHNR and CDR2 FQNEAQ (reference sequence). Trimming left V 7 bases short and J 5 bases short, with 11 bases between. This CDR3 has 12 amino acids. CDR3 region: CASTLRAETQYF. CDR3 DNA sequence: TGTGCCAGCACCCTTAGGGCCGAGACCCAGTACTTC.

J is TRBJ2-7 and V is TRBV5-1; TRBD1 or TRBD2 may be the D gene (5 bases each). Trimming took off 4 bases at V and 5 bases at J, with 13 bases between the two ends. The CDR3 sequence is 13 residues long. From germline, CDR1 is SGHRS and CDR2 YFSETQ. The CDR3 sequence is CASSAIGDHEQYF. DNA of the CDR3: TGCGCCAGCAGCGCCATTGGGGACCACGAGCAGTACTTC.

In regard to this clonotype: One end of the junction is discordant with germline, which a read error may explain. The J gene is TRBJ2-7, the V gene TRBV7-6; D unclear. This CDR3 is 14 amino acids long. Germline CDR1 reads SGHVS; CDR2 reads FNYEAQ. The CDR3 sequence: CASSLGVDTYKQYF. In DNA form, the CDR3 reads TGTGCCAGCAGCTTAGGGGTTGACACCTACAAGCAGTACTTC. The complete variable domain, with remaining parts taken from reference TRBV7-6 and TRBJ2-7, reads GAGVSQSPRYKVTKRGQDVALRCDPISGHVSLYWYRQALGQGPEFLTYFNYEAQQDKSGLPNDRFSAERPEGSISTLTIQRTEQRDSAMYRCASSLGVDTYKQYFGPGTRLTVT.